A selection of T cell receptor beta chains follows, all from one sample in a study of CD8+CD57+ T cells in acquired aplastic anemia. TCRdb passed the reads through MiXCR, listing each CDR3 protein once. The sample yields more than 45,000 distinct CDR3 sequences, 57% seen once. What was sequenced was sorted CD4+, CD8+, or CD8+CD57+ T cells (not recorded which) from PBMCs. These TCRs come from a human donor with aplastic anemia. Both conserved end residues are part of each CDR3. D genes are given only for firm matches. Only some rows state a clone size, as once, few, many or a class for expanded clones.

cdr3_aa: CASSPRTSGGANADTQYF
cdr3_nt: TGTGCCAGCAGCCCCCGGACTAGCGGGGGGGCGAACGCAGATACGCAGTATTTT
clone_size: many
j_call: TRBJ2-3
d_call: TRBD2
v_call: TRBV7-9

cdr3_aa: CASSMVAGGTDTQYF
cdr3_nt: TGTGCCAGTAGTATGGTAGCGGGGGGCACAGATACGCAGTATTTT
clone_size: many
j_call: TRBJ2-3
d_call: TRBD2
v_call: TRBV19

cdr3_aa: CARSLAGDHEQYF
cdr3_nt: TGTGCCCGCAGTTTGGCGGGGGACCACGAGCAGTACTTC
clone_size: .
j_call: TRBJ2-7
d_call: TRBD2
v_call: TRBV12-3/TRBV12-4

cdr3_aa: CASSLTEYNEQFF
cdr3_nt: TGCGCCAGCAGCCTCACAGAATACAATGAGCAGTTCTTC
clone_size: many
j_call: TRBJ2-1
d_call: .
v_call: TRBV5-1

cdr3_aa: CASSVALAGGPGNEQFF
cdr3_nt: TGTGCCAGCAGCGTAGCGCTAGCGGGGGGGCCGGGCAATGAGCAGTTCTTC
clone_size: many
j_call: TRBJ2-1
d_call: TRBD2
v_call: TRBV9

cdr3_aa: CASRVAVGFRTEAFF
cdr3_nt: TGTGCCAGCAGGGTCGCAGTCGGGTTTAGGACTGAAGCTTTCTTT
clone_size: many
j_call: TRBJ1-1
d_call: .
v_call: TRBV11-2

cdr3_aa: CASSASGTNYEQYF
cdr3_nt: TGCGCCAGCAGTGCATCTGGGACAAACTACGAGCAGTACTTC
clone_size: .
j_call: TRBJ2-7
d_call: .
v_call: TRBV10-2

cdr3_aa: CASSLLSLAGGPSNEQFF
cdr3_nt: TGTGCCAGCAGTTTATTGTCCCTAGCGGGGGGGCCAAGCAATGAGCAGTTCTTC
clone_size: many
j_call: TRBJ2-1
d_call: TRBD2
v_call: TRBV28

cdr3_aa: CATEQGSTGELFF
cdr3_nt: TGTGCCACCGAACAGGGTAGCACCGGGGAGCTGTTTTTT
clone_size: .
j_call: TRBJ2-2
d_call: .
v_call: TRBV19

cdr3_aa: CARSRGTEAFF
cdr3_nt: TGTGCCAGGTCTAGGGGGACTGAAGCTTTCTTT
clone_size: many
j_call: TRBJ1-1
d_call: .
v_call: TRBV12-3/TRBV12-4

cdr3_aa: CASSLMVDTGELFF
cdr3_nt: TGTGCCAGCAGCTTAATGGTTGACACCGGGGAGCTGTTTTTT
clone_size: many
j_call: TRBJ2-2
d_call: .
v_call: TRBV7-3

cdr3_aa: CASSQAGTSTYNEQFF
cdr3_nt: TGTGCCAGCAGCCAAGCAGGGACGAGTACCTACAATGAGCAGTTCTTC
clone_size: .
j_call: TRBJ2-1
d_call: .
v_call: TRBV4-2

cdr3_aa: CASSFWGRNYGYTF
cdr3_nt: TGTGCCAGCAGCTTTTGGGGACGGAACTATGGCTACACCTTC
clone_size: .
j_call: TRBJ1-2
d_call: .
v_call: TRBV7-2

cdr3_aa: CASSELGVDGNLHF
cdr3_nt: TGTGCCAGCAGTGAATTGGGGGTGGACGGCAACCTCCACTTT
clone_size: .
j_call: TRBJ1-6
d_call: .
v_call: TRBV25-1

cdr3_aa: CASSQAVPRGVSEQYF
cdr3_nt: TGTGCCAGCAGCCAGGCCGTACCTCGGGGCGTGTCCGAGCAGTACTTC
clone_size: once
j_call: TRBJ2-7
d_call: .
v_call: TRBV11-2

cdr3_aa: CASSITRGDEKLFF
cdr3_nt: TGTGCCAGTAGTATAACGCGGGGGGATGAAAAACTGTTTTTT
clone_size: .
j_call: TRBJ1-4
d_call: .
v_call: TRBV19

cdr3_aa: CSARGTGEGSEQYF
cdr3_nt: TGCAGTGCTAGAGGGACAGGAGAAGGGAGCGAGCAGTACTTC
clone_size: medium-sized
j_call: TRBJ2-7
d_call: TRBD1
v_call: TRBV20-1

cdr3_aa: CASSGDGQPQHF
cdr3_nt: TGTGCCAGCAGTGGGGATGGACAGCCCCAGCATTTT
clone_size: medium-sized
j_call: TRBJ1-5
d_call: .
v_call: TRBV25-1

cdr3_aa: CASNFQSLAGTDTQYF
cdr3_nt: TGTGCCAGCAACTTCCAATCACTAGCGGGGACAGATACGCAGTATTTT
clone_size: .
j_call: TRBJ2-3
d_call: .
v_call: TRBV5-2

cdr3_aa: CASSVGGTPGTEAFF
cdr3_nt: TGTGCCAGCAGCGTAGGTGGGACACCAGGCACTGAAGCTTTCTTT
clone_size: many
j_call: TRBJ1-1
d_call: .
v_call: TRBV9

cdr3_aa: CSVPTGIREQFF
cdr3_nt: TGCAGCGTTCCTACAGGGATCAGGGAGCAGTTCTTC
clone_size: .
j_call: TRBJ2-1
d_call: .
v_call: TRBV29-1

cdr3_aa: CASSSSETQYF
cdr3_nt: TGCGCCAGCAGCTCGAGTGAGACCCAGTACTTC
clone_size: many
j_call: TRBJ2-5
d_call: .
v_call: TRBV4-1

cdr3_aa: CASSEWAGAGKNYGYTF
cdr3_nt: TGTGCCAGCAGTGAATGGGCAGGGGCAGGGAAAAACTATGGCTACACCTTC
clone_size: many
j_call: TRBJ1-2
d_call: .
v_call: TRBV2

cdr3_aa: CASSPMKNTEAFF
cdr3_nt: TGTGCCAGCAGCCCGATGAAGAACACTGAAGCTTTCTTT
clone_size: .
j_call: TRBJ1-1
d_call: .
v_call: TRBV7-2

cdr3_aa: CASSYAQIHEQYF
cdr3_nt: TGTGCCAGCAGTTACGCGCAGATCCACGAGCAGTACTTC
clone_size: many
j_call: TRBJ2-7
d_call: .
v_call: TRBV6-5

cdr3_aa: CASSVEGTGVPDGYTF
cdr3_nt: TGTGCCAGCAGCGTCGAGGGGACCGGGGTACCCGATGGCTACACCTTC
clone_size: many
j_call: TRBJ1-2
d_call: .
v_call: TRBV9

cdr3_aa: CASSAMTGDRQPQHF
cdr3_nt: TGTGCCAGTAGTGCCATGACAGGGGACAGGCAGCCCCAGCATTTT
clone_size: .
j_call: TRBJ1-5
d_call: TRBD1
v_call: TRBV19

cdr3_aa: CASSPPGSGYTF
cdr3_nt: TGTGCCAGCAGCCCCCCAGGGAGCGGCTACACCTTC
clone_size: many
j_call: TRBJ1-2
d_call: .
v_call: TRBV6-5

cdr3_aa: CASSVGTGGVRGTEAFF
cdr3_nt: TGTGCCAGCAGCGTCGGGACAGGGGGCGTCCGTGGCACTGAAGCTTTCTTT
clone_size: .
j_call: TRBJ1-1
d_call: TRBD1
v_call: TRBV9

cdr3_aa: CASSFRDRWMGYTF
cdr3_nt: TGTGCCAGCAGCTTTCGGGACAGGTGGATGGGCTACACCTTC
clone_size: .
j_call: TRBJ1-2
d_call: TRBD1
v_call: TRBV7-9

cdr3_aa: CASSLKIVADGYTF
cdr3_nt: TGTGCCAGCAGCCTAAAAATAGTGGCTGATGGCTACACCTTC
clone_size: many
j_call: TRBJ1-2
d_call: .
v_call: TRBV3-1

cdr3_aa: CASSPEGGQGTGELFF
cdr3_nt: TGTGCCAGCAGTCCAGAAGGGGGTCAGGGCACCGGGGAGCTGTTTTTT
clone_size: many
j_call: TRBJ2-2
d_call: .
v_call: TRBV7-6

cdr3_aa: CASSLTDRFHGDQPQHF
cdr3_nt: TGTGCCAGCAGCTTAACGGACAGGTTCCATGGAGATCAGCCCCAGCATTTT
clone_size: many
j_call: TRBJ1-5
d_call: TRBD1
v_call: TRBV7-9

cdr3_aa: CATSRDTYNEQFF
cdr3_nt: TGTGCCACCAGCAGAGACACGTACAATGAGCAGTTCTTC
clone_size: .
j_call: TRBJ2-1
d_call: .
v_call: TRBV15

cdr3_aa: CAISEGFNTEAFF
cdr3_nt: TGTGCCATCAGTGAAGGGTTCAACACTGAAGCTTTCTTT
clone_size: .
j_call: TRBJ1-1
d_call: .
v_call: TRBV10-3

cdr3_aa: CASSQVLGTSNYGYTF
cdr3_nt: TGCGCCAGCAGCCAAGTTTTGGGGACGTCTAACTATGGCTACACCTTC
clone_size: many
j_call: TRBJ1-2
d_call: .
v_call: TRBV4-1

cdr3_aa: CASSVEVGGAYNEQFF
cdr3_nt: TGTGCCAGCAGCGTAGAGGTGGGCGGGGCTTACAATGAGCAGTTCTTC
clone_size: many
j_call: TRBJ2-1
d_call: .
v_call: TRBV9

cdr3_aa: CASSLQTGNNSPLHF
cdr3_nt: TGTGCCAGCAGCCTTCAGACGGGAAATAATTCACCCCTCCACTTT
clone_size: .
j_call: TRBJ1-6
d_call: .
v_call: TRBV4-2

cdr3_aa: CASNSGFF
cdr3_nt: TGTGCCAGCAACTCGGGGTTCTTC
clone_size: medium-sized
j_call: TRBJ2-1
d_call: .
v_call: TRBV2

cdr3_aa: CASSFASGGAGEQYF
cdr3_nt: TGTGCCAGCAGCTTCGCTAGCGGGGGGGCCGGCGAGCAGTACTTC
clone_size: .
j_call: TRBJ2-7
d_call: TRBD2
v_call: TRBV7-7

cdr3_aa: CASSEVSGNYGYTF
cdr3_nt: TGTGCCAGCAGTGAAGTGTCGGGTAACTATGGCTACACCTTC
clone_size: once
j_call: TRBJ1-2
d_call: .
v_call: TRBV25-1

cdr3_aa: CASSPDGGTDTQYF
cdr3_nt: TGTGCCAGCTCACCCGACGGTGGCACAGATACGCAGTATTTT
clone_size: many
j_call: TRBJ2-3
d_call: .
v_call: TRBV18

cdr3_aa: CSANPTGILYNEQFF
cdr3_nt: TGCAGCGCAAACCCGACAGGGATTCTCTACAATGAGCAGTTCTTC
clone_size: .
j_call: TRBJ2-1
d_call: TRBD1
v_call: TRBV29-1

cdr3_aa: CASSHKTGSYNSPLHF
cdr3_nt: TGTGCCAGCAGCCATAAAACAGGGTCCTATAATTCACCCCTCCACTTT
clone_size: many
j_call: TRBJ1-6
d_call: .
v_call: TRBV27

cdr3_aa: CASRRTGGENYGYTF
cdr3_nt: TGTGCCAGCAGGAGGACAGGGGGCGAGAACTATGGCTACACCTTC
clone_size: .
j_call: TRBJ1-2
d_call: TRBD1
v_call: TRBV25-1

cdr3_aa: CASSLRGLYNGQFF
cdr3_nt: TGTGCCAGCAGCTTGCGGGGCCTCTACAATGGGCAGTTCTTC
clone_size: .
j_call: TRBJ2-1
d_call: .
v_call: TRBV7-3

cdr3_aa: CASAPGTNYGYTF
cdr3_nt: TGTGCCAGCGCCCCCGGTACCAACTATGGCTACACCTTC
clone_size: many
j_call: TRBJ1-2
d_call: .
v_call: TRBV6-1

cdr3_aa: CASSSTGHTEAFF
cdr3_nt: TGTGCCAGCAGCTCGACAGGGCACACTGAAGCTTTCTTT
clone_size: .
j_call: TRBJ1-1
d_call: TRBD1
v_call: TRBV7-2

cdr3_aa: CASSEDPPQHF
cdr3_nt: TGTGCCAGCAGTGAGGATCCGCCCCAGCATTTT
clone_size: many
j_call: TRBJ1-5
d_call: .
v_call: TRBV6-1

cdr3_aa: CASSQEGDISYNEQFF
cdr3_nt: TGCGCCAGCAGCCAAGAAGGTGACATCTCCTACAATGAGCAGTTCTTC
clone_size: many
j_call: TRBJ2-1
d_call: .
v_call: TRBV4-3

cdr3_aa: CASSVQGSQYEQYF
cdr3_nt: TGTGCCAGTAGTGTCCAGGGGAGTCAGTACGAGCAGTACTTC
clone_size: .
j_call: TRBJ2-7
d_call: .
v_call: TRBV19

cdr3_aa: CATSDSGGASSTDTQYF
cdr3_nt: TGTGCCACCAGCGATAGCGGGGGGGCTTCCAGCACAGATACGCAGTATTTT
clone_size: .
j_call: TRBJ2-3
d_call: TRBD2
v_call: TRBV15